The sequence of this TCR beta chain was determined in a study of T cell repertoires in cytomegalovirus infection. Study background: Signatures in public TCR beta sequences pointed to both CMV infection and matching HLA type. Study observations and caveats: The ex vivo response was dominated by HLA-C-restricted CMV-specific TCR beta clonotypes. Pooled public TCR beta family frequency picked out CMV carriers with the relevant HLA.

Germline values: CDR1 DFQATT, CDR2 SNEGSKA (reference sequence). This CDR3 spans 13 amino acids. V lost 1 base to trimming and J lost 1 base, with 7 bases between them. Comments on this clonotype: Its target is not known.

MiXCR, run by TCRdb on the reads, gives a single entry per CDR3 protein. Seen here are around 300,000 distinct CDR3 sequences, 9% to 9.5% observed once, and the top ten hold around 4.5%. The receptor was derived from a human donor in good health (CMV status not recorded). Some clones in this sample may be carry-over from other donors' samples. Specimen: PBMCs. The V call is TRBV20-1, the J call TRBJ2-5; TRBD1 might be the D (6 bases). CDR3 nucleotide sequence: TGCAGTGCTAGAGTACAGGGCCAAGAGACCCAGTACTTC. Amino acid sequence: CSARVQGQETQYF.